The 29 T cell receptor beta chains given below trace back to one sample, sequenced in a study of control samples from healthy donors and cancer patients (dated by TCRdb to the early 2020s). The protocol used for the library was the immunoSEQ multiplex PCR assay. Sourced from immuneACCESS, this table was stored by TCRdb with only in-frame sequences that have V and J called. A share of the clones is absent; for the studies checked, an unresolved V gene accounts for under half, and the remainder has no known explanation. This sample lists some 120,000 clones; 89% were detected once. The ten largest account for roughly 43% of the sample. The sample consisted of blood. Source of these receptors: a man between 50 and 59 years old in good health.

The chain has TRBV15 and TRBJ2-5, with D tentatively TRBD2 (6 bases). Germline CDR1 and CDR2: LNHNV and YYDKDF (reference sequence). V lost 6 bases, J lost 4 bases, and 6 bases lay in between. This CDR3 is 11 amino acids long. The CDR3 spells CATREGETQYF. DNA of the CDR3: TGTGCCACCAGGGAGGGAGAGACCCAGTACTTC.

The chain recombines TRBV14 with TRBJ1-1, with TRBD1 as a possible D gene (5 bases). The length of the CDR3 is 16 residues. In germline, CDR1 is SGHDN, CDR2 FVKESK. The germline V and J ends were trimmed by 1 base and 3 bases, with 15 bases remaining between them. In DNA form, the CDR3 reads TGTGCCAGCAGCCAAGTAGGGGCTCGAGGGGACACTGAAGCTTTCTTT. Amino acid sequence: CASSQVGARGDTEAFF.

This rearrangement joins TRBV18 to TRBJ1-1; 7 bases agree with TRBD1. Germline assignment: CDR1 KGHSH and CDR2 LQKENI. With 5 bases clipped from V and 4 bases from J, the junction kept 16 bases outside the gene matches. The CDR3 extends over 17 amino acids. The CDR3 is CASSSNVLGTVGTEAFF. CDR3 DNA sequence: TGTGCCAGCTCATCCAACGTCTTAGGGACAGTGGGCACTGAAGCTTTCTTT.

The V gene is TRBV7-2, the J gene TRBJ1-5, with unresolved D. Trimming pared 6 bases from V and 3 bases from J, leaving 6 bases between. The germline V gene encodes CDR1 SGHTA and CDR2 FQGNSA. The CDR3 totals 12 residues. The CDR3, as DNA: TGTGCCAGCAGTTTAAACAATCAGCCCCAGCATTTT. It translates to CASSLNNQPQHF.

The V and J genes are TRBV20-1 and TRBJ1-1; the D gene is possibly TRBD1 (5 bases). This CDR3 comprises 14 residues. Between the trimmed V and J ends, which lost 3 bases and 3 bases, there was a span of 14 bases. Germline CDR1 DFQATT, CDR2 SNEGSKA (reference sequence). This CDR3 is CSASAPGGYTEAFF. CDR3 coding DNA: TGCAGTGCTAGTGCTCCGGGGGGTTACACTGAAGCTTTCTTT.

CDR3 amino acids: CSVEGLGREGTGELFF. CDR3 coding DNA: TGCAGCGTTGAGGGGTTAGGGAGGGAAGGTACCGGGGAGCTGTTTTTT. The rearrangement links TRBV29-1 to TRBJ2-2, with 7 bases identical to TRBD2. Trimming took 3 bases from V and 5 from J; bases not matched to a gene: 12. Per germline, CDR1 SQVTM and CDR2 ANQGSEA. This CDR3 is built from 16 residues.

This chain joins TRBV5-8 and TRBJ1-2; tentative D call: TRBD1 (5 bases). Per the germline V gene, CDR1 is SGHTS and CDR2 is YDEGEE. Trimming left V 4 bases short and J 0 bases short, with 13 bases between. The CDR3 is 15 amino acids. This chain's CDR3 is CASSPGDPANYGYTF. The CDR3 region has the DNA TGTGCCAGCAGCCCCGGGGACCCTGCTAACTATGGCTACACCTTC.

The gene calls are TRBV5-1 and TRBJ1-1; a weak D match, TRBD1 (6 bases). Germline CDR1 reads SGHRS; CDR2 reads YFSETQ. The CDR3 has 15 residues. The ends were cut back, 0 bases at V and 0 bases at J, with 9 bases in the middle. The CDR3, as DNA: TGCGCCAGCAGCTTGGTCGGGGACATGAACACTGAAGCTTTCTTT. This sequence encodes CASSLVGDMNTEAFF.

This chain connects TRBV4-3 to TRBJ2-3, with a tentative D call TRBD2 (6 bases). The CDR3 loop spans 17 amino acids. CDR1 and CDR2 (germline): LGHNA, YSLEER. The germline V and J ends were trimmed by 1 base and 2 bases, with 16 bases remaining between them. This chain's CDR3 is CASSQVLLADDTDTQYF. In DNA form, the CDR3 reads TGCGCCAGCAGCCAAGTGTTATTAGCGGATGACACAGATACGCAGTATTTT.

This sequence joins TRBV29-1 and TRBJ2-5; 10 nucleotides match TRBD2. In germline, CDR1 is SQVTM, CDR2 ANQGSEA. V dropped 4 bases and J dropped 2; count of bases not matched to a gene: 4. This CDR3 is 14 amino acids long. The CDR3 region is CSVGLAGAQETQYF. In DNA, the CDR3 is TGCAGCGTTGGGCTAGCGGGGGCTCAAGAGACCCAGTACTTC.

The chain carries TRBV19 and TRBJ2-7, with D possibly matching TRBD1 (6 bases). Germline values: CDR1 LNHDA, CDR2 SQIVND (reference sequence). Trimming removed 5 bases from V and 2 bases from J, with 10 bases in between. The CDR3 extends over 13 amino acids. CDR3 residues: CASSGQTPYEQYF. CDR3 sequence (DNA): TGTGCCAGTAGTGGACAGACACCCTACGAGCAGTACTTC.

The CDR3 spells CASSSGTGGSSYEQYF. The CDR3 DNA sequence: TGTGCCAGCAGCTCTGGGACGGGGGGGAGCTCCTACGAGCAGTACTTC. J is TRBJ2-7 and V is TRBV7-6; 8 bases match TRBD2. J was trimmed by 0 bases and V by 4 bases; bases with no gene match: 8. Germline-derived CDR1 and CDR2 are SGHVS and FNYEAQ. The CDR3 loop spans 16 amino acids.

The V gene is TRBV9, the J gene TRBJ2-1; TRBD1 agrees at 7 bases. V was clipped by 0 bases and J by 6 bases; unmatched bases: 3. Germline CDR1 SGDLS, CDR2 YYNGEE. This CDR3 region has 14 residues. CDR3 region: CASSVVGTANEQFF. CDR3 DNA: TGTGCCAGCAGCGTAGTTGGGACAGCCAATGAGCAGTTCTTC.

The J gene is TRBJ2-3, the V gene TRBV2, with D possibly being TRBD1 (5 bases). The CDR3 runs 14 residues. V gave up 5 bases and J gave up 5 bases, with 14 bases separating them. The V gene's germline CDR1 is SNHLY and CDR2 FYNNEI. Here the CDR3 DNA reads TGTGCCAGCAGTAACAGTATTCAGGGAGATACGCAGTATTTT. Protein product: CASSNSIQGDTQYF.

V usage is TRBV9 and J usage is TRBJ2-7, with TRBD1 matching over 9 bases. Germline V gene data show CDR1 as SGDLS and CDR2 as YYNGEE. The V segment lost 1 base and the J segment 3 bases; nucleotides outside the gene matches: 5. CDR3 length: 15 residues. The CDR3 here is CASSVTGTGNYEQYF. For the CDR3, the DNA is TGTGCCAGCAGCGTAACCGGGACAGGGAACTACGAGCAGTACTTC.

The chain recombines TRBV3-1 (or the pseudogene TRBV3-2) with TRBJ2-1; 11 bases align to TRBD2. Trimming removed 6 bases from V and 8 bases from J; junction bases left unmatched: 12. The germline V gene encodes CDR1 LGHDT and CDR2 YNNKEL (reference sequence). This CDR3 spans 16 amino acids. The CDR3 DNA follows: TGTGCCAGCAGTCCAATACCGGGACTAGCGGACGATGAGCAGTTCTTC. It specifies CASSPIPGLADDEQFF.

This clone was seen a handful of times. CDR3 in amino acids: CAWSERTEAFF. Written as DNA, the CDR3 is TGTGCCTGGAGCGAACGGACTGAAGCTTTCTTT. V is TRBV30 and J is TRBJ1-1; D ambiguous. Germline V gene sequence: CDR1 GTSNPN, CDR2 SVGIG (reference sequence). Trimming cost V 3 bases and J 5 bases, with 7 bases left between them. This CDR3 spans 11 amino acids.

This rearrangement joins TRBV6-5 to TRBJ2-7; D is possibly TRBD1 or TRBD2 (5 bases each). CDR3 size: 15 residues. The V gene lost 8 bases and the J gene lost 4 bases, with 21 bases spanning the gap. CDR1 is MNHEY and CDR2 is SVGAGI in the germline V gene. The CDR3 is CASAQTGTVGYEQYF. CDR3 sequence (DNA): TGTGCCAGCGCGCAAACCGGGACGGTGGGGTACGAGCAGTACTTC.

The rearrangement links TRBV12-3 or TRBV12-4 to TRBJ1-1, with no clear D. The germline V and J ends were trimmed by 9 bases and 1 base, with 6 bases remaining between them. The CDR3 extends over 11 amino acids. CDR3 coding DNA: TGTGCCAGTTCAGAGAACACTGAAGCTTTCTTT. As protein: CASSENTEAFF.

This clone turned up a few times. The chain employs TRBV7-9 and TRBJ1-3; 7 bases match TRBD1. This CDR3 is 17 amino acids long. J lost 0 bases, V lost 5 bases, and 10 bases had no gene match. CDR1 SEHNR and CDR2 FQNEAQ come from the germline V gene (reference sequence). CDR3 sequence reads: CASSPSEWTGSGNTIYF. The CDR3 bases are TGTGCCAGCAGCCCCTCGGAATGGACAGGCTCTGGAAACACCATATATTTT.

This rearrangement joins TRBV5-1 to TRBJ2-7; D might be TRBD1 or TRBD2, each matching 5 bases. CDR3 length: 14 amino acids. The germline V gene has CDR1 SGHRS and CDR2 YFSETQ. The V end was cut by 2 bases, the J end by 3 bases, with 12 bases between. The CDR3: CASSFEGTVYEQYF. As DNA, the CDR3 is TGCGCCAGCAGCTTCGAAGGGACCGTCTACGAGCAGTACTTC.

J is TRBJ1-6 and V is TRBV2; D is unresolved. V was trimmed by 3 bases and J by 3 bases, leaving 3 bases between them. The V gene's germline CDR1 is SNHLY and CDR2 FYNNEI. This CDR3 has 13 amino acids. CDR3 nucleotides: TGTGCCAGCAGTGACGACTATAATTCACCCCTCCACTTT. It is translated as CASSDDYNSPLHF.

This chain uses TRBV6-5 with TRBJ1-4; no clear D. V lost 4 bases and J lost 7, with 13 bases in between. Germline loops: CDR1 MNHEY, CDR2 SVGAGI. This CDR3 contains 14 residues. The CDR3 DNA reads as TGTGCCAGCAGTTTTCGTGGAATAGGTGAAAAACTGTTTTTT. Translating it yields CASSFRGIGEKLFF.

The chain uses TRBV10-3 and TRBJ2-1; 8 nucleotides match TRBD2. This CDR3 is built from 16 residues. Trimming took 2 bases from V and 8 from J; bases not matched to a gene: 11. Germline V lookup: CDR1 ENHRY, CDR2 SYGVKD. As DNA, the CDR3 is TGTGCCATCAGTGAGCTCCGGGGGGGAACATGGGATGAGCAGTTCTTC. Protein product: CAISELRGGTWDEQFF.

This rearrangement joins TRBV7-7 to TRBJ2-5, with a possible D match to TRBD2 (5 bases). Germline CDR1 is SSHAT and CDR2 is FNYEAQ (reference sequence). V was clipped by 1 base and J by 5 bases, with 14 bases between them. This CDR3 comprises 15 residues. The CDR3 coding sequence is TGTGCCAGCAGCTTAGTAGGAGGCAGAAAGGAGACCCAGTACTTC. Amino acids: CASSLVGGRKETQYF.

The chain has TRBV18 and TRBJ1-1; no reliable D call. The CDR3 has 13 amino acids. From germline, CDR1 is KGHSH and CDR2 LQKENI. Trimming left V 5 bases short and J 5 bases short, with 12 bases between. CDR3 in amino acids: CASSAGLGTEAFF. CDR3 in DNA: TGTGCCAGCTCAGCCGGTTTGGGGACTGAAGCTTTCTTT. Full variable domain (missing parts from reference TRBV18 and TRBJ1-1): NAGVMQNPRHLVRRRGQEARLRCSPMKGHSHVYWYRQLPEEGLKFMVYLQKENIIDESGMPKERFSAEFPKEGPSILRIQQVVRGDSAAYFCASSAGLGTEAFFGQGTRLTVV.

The chain joins TRBV27 to TRBJ1-2; D is uncertain. The CDR3 is 13 residues long. V was cut by 6 bases and J by 4 bases, with 12 bases left in between. Germline lookup yields CDR1 MNHEY and CDR2 SMNVEV (reference sequence). CDR3 sequence: CASRSSLRYGYTF. The DNA of the CDR3 is TGTGCCAGCAGGTCCTCCCTCCGCTATGGCTACACCTTC.

The chain carries TRBV10-3 and TRBJ2-1; TRBD1 is a possible D gene (7 bases). The CDR3 loop spans 13 amino acids. V was cut by 10 bases and J by 6 bases, with 16 bases left in between. Germline CDR1 ENHRY, CDR2 SYGVKD. The CDR3: CATRDSQTNEQFF. The CDR3 coding sequence is TGTGCCACGCGGGACAGCCAGACCAATGAGCAGTTCTTC.

This clone has only one observation. The V call is TRBV9, the J call TRBJ1-4; D remains ambiguous. Germline V lookup: CDR1 SGDLS, CDR2 YYNGEE. V was cut by 4 bases and J by 5 bases, with 12 bases left in between. This CDR3 region has 14 residues. The CDR3 here is CASSREGRNEKLFF. The CDR3 DNA is TGTGCCAGCAGCCGTGAGGGTAGAAATGAAAAACTGTTTTTT.